A single sample gave rise to the 11 T cell receptor beta chains below, sequenced in a study of shared clonotypes between healthy human individuals. Clones were sequenced by immunoSEQ multiplex PCR, and TCRdb holds only the in-frame ones, with some missing. Among 1,500,000 or so clones listed, about 98.5% were seen once. Specimen: naive CD4+ T cells sorted from blood. Subset denoted: CD45RA+ positively selected. Receptor source: a man aged 25 to 45 in good health.

Only one count was recorded for this clone. CDR3 sequence: CASSSRTSVTGPDTQYF. The DNA for the CDR3 is TGCGCCAGCAGCTCTCGGACTAGCGTCACGGGGCCAGATACGCAGTATTTT. The chain combines TRBV5-1 with TRBJ2-3; 9 nucleotides match TRBD2. The CDR3 is made up of 17 amino acids. In germline, CDR1 is SGHRS, CDR2 YFSETQ. The trim removed 3 bases at V and 4 bases at J, leaving 12 bases unmatched.

J is TRBJ2-5 and V is TRBV11-2; D unclear. This CDR3 comprises 12 residues. V was clipped by 5 bases and J by 1 base, with 5 bases between them. Germline CDR1 is SGHAT and CDR2 is FQNNGV. The CDR3 reads CASSVSQETQYF. The CDR3 bases are TGTGCCAGCAGCGTTTCCCAAGAGACCCAGTACTTC.

This chain connects TRBV7-9 to TRBJ2-1, with D maybe TRBD2 (6 bases). V shed 5 bases and J shed 10 bases, with 24 bases lying between them. The CDR3 sequence is 16 residues long. CDR1 is SEHNR, CDR2 FQNEAQ, per germline (reference sequence). This CDR3 reads CASSRLPGISGGEQFF. CDR3 in DNA: TGTGCCAGCAGCCGCCTGCCCGGGATTAGCGGCGGAGAGCAGTTCTTC.

V gene TRBV5-1 combines with J gene TRBJ1-1, with 8 bases matching TRBD1. Germline CDR1 and CDR2: SGHRS and YFSETQ. This CDR3 spans 14 amino acids. The V segment lost 0 bases and the J segment 4 bases; nucleotides outside the gene matches: 2. CDR3 amino acids: CASSLARGPTEAFF. CDR3 nucleotide sequence: TGCGCCAGCAGCTTGGCCAGGGGGCCCACTGAAGCTTTCTTT.

Turning to this clone: Additional DNA sequences in this sample encode the identical CDR3. The rearrangement joins TRBV18 to TRBJ2-6; D gene uncertain. The germline V gene encodes CDR1 KGHSH and CDR2 LQKENI. CDR3 size: 13 residues. V lost 5 bases and J lost 4, with 6 bases in between. The CDR3, as DNA: TGTGCCAGCTCAAGTTCCGGGGCCAACGTCCTGACTTTC. It codes for CASSSSGANVLTF.

In the case of this clone: The same CDR3 arises from other DNA sequences in this sample as well. The chain uses TRBV5-1 and TRBJ2-1; D is perhaps TRBD2 (5 bases). Trimming removed 0 bases at V and 5 bases at J, with 9 bases between. The CDR3 contains 14 residues. Germline V CDR1 and CDR2: SGHRS, YFSETQ. The CDR3 nucleotides are TGCGCCAGCAGCTTGGGCGGGCTTGACAATGAGCAGTTCTTC. It translates to CASSLGGLDNEQFF.

The rearrangement uses TRBV18 and TRBJ2-7; D gene uncertain. Trimming took 1 base from V and 2 from J, leaving 9 bases between them. The CDR3 loop spans 14 amino acids. Germline V gene data show CDR1 as KGHSH and CDR2 as LQKENI. CDR3 nucleotide sequence: TGTGCCAGCTCACCACTGGGCGAAACCTACGAGCAGTACTTC. It translates to CASSPLGETYEQYF.

The J gene is TRBJ2-5, the V gene TRBV18; possible D gene TRBD2, 5 bases. V was trimmed by 0 bases and J by 0 bases, leaving 8 bases between them. Germline V lookup: CDR1 KGHSH, CDR2 LQKENI. This CDR3 spans 15 amino acids. This chain's CDR3 is CASSPPSGYQETQYF. DNA for the CDR3: TGTGCCAGCTCACCACCCAGCGGCTACCAAGAGACCCAGTACTTC. Together with reference TRBV18 and TRBJ2-5, the CDR3 gives the full variable domain: NAGVMQNPRHLVRRRGQEARLRCSPMKGHSHVYWYRQLPEEGLKFMVYLQKENIIDESGMPKERFSAEFPKEGPSILRIQQVVRGDSAAYFCASSPPSGYQETQYFGPGTRLLVL.

This chain connects TRBV5-1 to TRBJ2-5, with a weak D call TRBD2 (5 bases). Germline values: CDR1 SGHRS, CDR2 YFSETQ. The CDR3 totals 13 residues. V was clipped by 4 bases and J by 3 bases, with 10 bases between them. The CDR3 region has the DNA TGCGCCAGCAGCCGGGAAGTGGAAGAGACCCAGTACTTC. It encodes CASSREVEETQYF.

This clone was found once. A junction boundary mismatches the germline segment, possibly from a read error. This chain uses TRBV4-2 with TRBJ1-1; a weak D match, TRBD1 (5 bases). Germline V gene data show CDR1 as LGHNA and CDR2 as YNFKEQ. CDR3 length: 16 residues. The CDR3 loop is CASSQDEWEGINTDGF. CDR3 sequence (DNA): TGTGCCAGCAGCCAAGACGAGTGGGAGGGGATAAACACTGATGGCTTT.

The chain links TRBV7-9 to TRBJ2-5; 9 nucleotides match TRBD2. Trimming removed 5 bases from V and 5 bases from J; junction bases left unmatched: 18. The CDR3 covers 18 residues. CDR1 and CDR2 (germline): SEHNR, FQNEAQ (reference sequence). DNA of the CDR3: TGTGCCAGCAGCCTCCCACCTAGCGGGATCCGCTACGGGGAGACCCAGTACTTC. Protein: CASSLPPSGIRYGETQYF.